This TCR beta chain was identified during a study of T cell responses to AZD1222 COVID-19 vaccine (dated by TCRdb to 2020 to 2022). With respect to the entire study: TCR sequencing was performed for approximately 240 trial participants, of whom about 200 were given two doses of AZD1222 and approximately 26 were given two doses of MenACWY control vaccine. Trial participants were enrolled into age subgroups of 18-55, 56-69 and 70-plus years, which contained 148, 28 and 57 TCR-sequenced participants, respectively.

Overall study results and their limits: Participants were mostly white British, with more females than males. The authors suggested clonal diversity may have been underestimated. Nearly half of unique spike-specific TCRs reportedly recognized epitopes outside regions mutated in the B.1.351 and B.1.1.7 variants. Because no day 14 peak-response samples were available, the repertoires could be characterized only after the peak T cell response. A significant rise in spike-specific TCR breadth and depth was observed after two AZD1222 doses relative to day 0 and relative to MenACWY recipients. Only a handful of AZD1222 recipients were SARS-CoV-2 seropositive at baseline, limiting conclusions about previously exposed vaccinees. The 56-69-year group was small, and its depth increase did not reach significance, likely because of low power. CD4 TCRs associated with the vaccine covered the entire spike protein, and the dominant responses were in regions 160-218 and 743-854.

The CDR3 regions of human TCRbeta chains were analyzed by immunosequencing. Per the original workflow: TCRs in the repertoires were compared against a reference library of SARS-CoV-2-specific TCRs that had been generated with the MIRA antigen-specificity platform. Breadth meant the fraction of unique TCRs that were SARS-CoV-2-associated, whereas depth meant the fraction of total T cells that were SARS-CoV-2-associated. Each spike-specific TCR was assigned to its reactive spike region and to a CD4 or CD8 class using the MIRA data. Log10-transformed breadth and depth values were compared by one-way ANOVA with Sidak's multiple comparisons tests. This is the immuneACCESS table as TCRdb keeps it, with only in-frame sequences that have V and J called. A part of the clones is gone; compared with another copy, unresolved V genes explain less than half, and the rest is unexplained. From that table come the V and J calls and clone size; the DNA was used to work out D and trimming. The sample data list 180,000 or so clones, and 88% of these were observed just once. The ten largest clones take up 25% to 30% of the sample.

At the junction V is shortened by 11 bases and J by 5 bases, with 16 bases in between. From the cysteine up to the phenylalanine, the CDR3 has a length of 13 residues. Left in the record is the CDR3 DNA by itself, 39 bases read in frame from the first base. CDR1 and CDR2, per the germline V gene, are ENHRY and SYGVKD. What this sample's time point label stands for: about 28 days (+/-7) after the second vaccine dose. AZD1222 recipients whose second dose came at about 4 weeks and those whose second dose came at about 12 weeks were combined into one group, since spike-specific TCR depth and breadth did not differ between the two schedules. Vaccinee samples came from UK trials COV001 and COV002, including a single-blind randomized controlled phase 2/3 trial of AZD1222 (ChAdOx1 nCoV-19) in healthy adults. For TCRbeta chain sequencing, PBMC samples from trial participants were taken at day 0 and at day 28 after the second dose.

Notes on this clone: Its antigen has not been determined. It has no much larger one-base neighbor in the sample; base qualities were not kept.

The source is an adult who received the AZD1222 COVID-19 vaccine. Sequences were derived from peripheral blood, sampled 28 days after the second AZD1222 dose. The chain was built from TRBV10-3 and TRBJ2-1; TRBD2 is a weak D gene call, 7 bases matching. The DNA is as follows: TGTGCCGCCGGGGGGCTGGGCGACAATGAGCAGTTCTTC. The resulting protein is CAAGGLGDNEQFF.